The 6 T cell receptor beta chains listed next were all sequenced from one sample in a study of spatial heterogeneity in lung cancer. TCRdb passed the 5' RACE reads through MiXCR, listing each CDR3 protein once. Among around 25,000 distinct CDR3 sequences listed, 5.4% were seen once. Time point of the sample: blood at routine non-recurrence follow-up after resection. Specimen: PBMCs, collected at follow-up. The receptors come from a female donor with early-stage non-small cell lung cancer.

This clonotype was detected many times. The chain uses TRBV9 and TRBJ2-3; the D is unclear. The CDR3 is 14 amino acids. Germline CDR1 reads SGDLS; CDR2 reads YYNGEE. The V gene lost 3 bases and the J gene lost 3 bases, with 11 bases spanning the gap. CDR3 amino acids: CASSGQVRTDTQYF. The CDR3 coding sequence is TGTGCCAGCAGCGGTCAAGTGAGGACAGATACGCAGTATTTT.

This clonotype came up once. The V and J genes are TRBV24-1 and TRBJ1-1; TRBD1 matches at 8 bases. After removal of 3 bases from V and 11 bases from J, the junction contained 7 bases not matched to a gene. The CDR3 runs to 13 residues. Germline assignment: CDR1 KGHDR and CDR2 SFDVKD. The CDR3 reads CATSDRPGGKAFF. The CDR3 coding sequence is TGTGCCACCAGTGATCGGCCAGGGGGCAAGGCTTTCTTT.

There are many counts of this clonotype. The chain's CDR3 is CSARQYGAGAYNEQFF. The CDR3 DNA is TGCAGTGCTAGGCAGTATGGAGCGGGAGCCTACAATGAGCAGTTCTTC. The chain links TRBV20-1 to TRBJ2-1; 8 nucleotides align to TRBD2. The V and J ends lost 3 bases and 2 bases, in that order; junction bases with no gene match: 9. This CDR3 contains 16 residues. The germline V gene encodes CDR1 DFQATT and CDR2 SNEGSKA (reference sequence).

This clonotype was counted at least ten times. The chain carries TRBV29-1 and TRBJ1-2; D gene uncertain. Germline lookup yields CDR1 SQVTM and CDR2 ANQGSEA. The V and J ends lost 4 bases and 8 bases respectively, with 14 bases between them. The CDR3 consists of 12 residues. The CDR3 DNA sequence: TGCAGCGTTGTTACCCCCTCACACGGCTACACCTTC. It translates to CSVVTPSHGYTF.

The count of this clonotype is one. The rearrangement links TRBV6-2 or TRBV6-3 to TRBJ2-4; TRBD1 agrees at 8 bases. CDR1 is MNHEY and CDR2 is SVGEGT in the germline V gene. V gave up 5 bases and J gave up 0 bases; unmatched junction bases: 9. CDR3 size: 17 residues. Here the CDR3 DNA reads TGTGCCAGCAGTGACGACAGGGGCCGACTAGCCAAAAACATTCAGTACTTC. Translating it yields CASSDDRGRLAKNIQYF.

This clonotype was seen many times. V is TRBV28 and J is TRBJ1-1; D call uncertain. Germline lookup yields CDR1 MDHEN and CDR2 SYDVKM. V was trimmed by 6 bases and J by 4 bases, leaving 12 bases between them. The CDR3 totals 13 residues. CDR3 amino acids: CASRDSLATEAFF. DNA of the CDR3: TGTGCCAGCAGGGACTCGTTGGCCACTGAAGCTTTCTTT.